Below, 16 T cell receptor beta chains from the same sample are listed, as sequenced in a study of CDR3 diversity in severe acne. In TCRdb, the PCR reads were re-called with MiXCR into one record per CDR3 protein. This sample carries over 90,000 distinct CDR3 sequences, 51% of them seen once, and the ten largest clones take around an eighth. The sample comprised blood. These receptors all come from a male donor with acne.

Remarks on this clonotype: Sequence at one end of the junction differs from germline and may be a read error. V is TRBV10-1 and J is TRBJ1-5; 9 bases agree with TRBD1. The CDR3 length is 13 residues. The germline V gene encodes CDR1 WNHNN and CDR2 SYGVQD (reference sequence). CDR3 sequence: CASSNAGQGIQHF. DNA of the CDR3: TGTGCCAGCAGTAACGCAGGACAGGGGATACAGCATTTT.

The CDR3 reads CSVERRGYTGELFF. CDR3 sequence (DNA): TGCAGCGTTGAACGCAGGGGATACACCGGGGAGCTGTTTTTT. The chain employs TRBV29-1 and TRBJ2-2, with D possibly matching TRBD1 (6 bases). This CDR3 spans 14 amino acids. The V end lost 2 bases, the J end lost 3 bases, and 10 bases lay between the germline ends. Germline V lookup: CDR1 SQVTM, CDR2 ANQGSEA.

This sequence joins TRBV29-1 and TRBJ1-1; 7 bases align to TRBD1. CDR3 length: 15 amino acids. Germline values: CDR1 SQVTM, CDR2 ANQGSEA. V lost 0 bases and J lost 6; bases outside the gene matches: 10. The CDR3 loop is CSVEEDRRDGAEAFF. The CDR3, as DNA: TGCAGCGTTGAAGAGGACAGGCGCGATGGAGCTGAAGCTTTCTTT.

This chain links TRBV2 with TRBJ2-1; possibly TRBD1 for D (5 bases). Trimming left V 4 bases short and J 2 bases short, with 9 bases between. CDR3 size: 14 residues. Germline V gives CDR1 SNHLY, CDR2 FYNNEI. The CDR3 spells CASSVWGPYNEQFF. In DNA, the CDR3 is TGTGCCAGCAGTGTGTGGGGCCCCTACAATGAGCAGTTCTTC.

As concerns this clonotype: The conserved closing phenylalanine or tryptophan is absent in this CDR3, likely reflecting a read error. CDR3 nucleotides: TGTGCCAGCAGTTTAAGGGCGCGGAACACCGGGGAGCTGTTTCTT. It specifies CASSLRARNTGELFL. The chain uses TRBV27 and TRBJ2-2, with D hard to call. V was shortened by 2 bases and J by 1 base, with 8 bases between the two germline ends. The CDR3 runs to 15 residues. Per germline, CDR1 MNHEY and CDR2 SMNVEV (reference sequence).

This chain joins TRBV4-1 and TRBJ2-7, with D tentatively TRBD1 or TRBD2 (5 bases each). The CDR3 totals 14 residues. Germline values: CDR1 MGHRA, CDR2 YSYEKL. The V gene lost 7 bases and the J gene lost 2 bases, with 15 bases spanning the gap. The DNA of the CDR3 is TGCGCCAGCACCCTGGGGATGGGGGCCTACGAGCAGTACTTC. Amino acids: CASTLGMGAYEQYF.

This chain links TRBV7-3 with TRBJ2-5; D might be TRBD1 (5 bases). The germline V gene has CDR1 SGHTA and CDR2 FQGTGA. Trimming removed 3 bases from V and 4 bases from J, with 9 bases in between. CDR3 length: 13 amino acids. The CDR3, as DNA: TGTGCCAGCAGCTTTAAAAGGGGAGAGACCCAGTACTTC. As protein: CASSFKRGETQYF.

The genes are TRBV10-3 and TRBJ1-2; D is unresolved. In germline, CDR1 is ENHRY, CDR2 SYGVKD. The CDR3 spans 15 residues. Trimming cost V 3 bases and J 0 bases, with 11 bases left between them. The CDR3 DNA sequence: TGTGCCATCAGTGATCTTTCAGGAACTAACTATGGCTACACCTTC. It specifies CAISDLSGTNYGYTF.

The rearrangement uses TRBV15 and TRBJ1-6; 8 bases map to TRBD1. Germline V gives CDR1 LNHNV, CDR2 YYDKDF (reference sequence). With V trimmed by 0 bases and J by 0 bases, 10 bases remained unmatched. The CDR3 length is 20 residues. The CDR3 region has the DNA TGTGCCACCAGCAGAGATCGAACAGGGGGTAGGAGCTCCTATAATTCACCCCTCCACTTT. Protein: CATSRDRTGGRSSYNSPLHF.

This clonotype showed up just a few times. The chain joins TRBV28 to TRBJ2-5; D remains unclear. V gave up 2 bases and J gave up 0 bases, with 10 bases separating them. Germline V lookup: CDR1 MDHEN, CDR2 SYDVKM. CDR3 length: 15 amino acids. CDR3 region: CASSLGLMYQETQYF. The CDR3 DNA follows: TGTGCCAGCAGTTTAGGTCTGATGTACCAAGAGACCCAGTACTTC.

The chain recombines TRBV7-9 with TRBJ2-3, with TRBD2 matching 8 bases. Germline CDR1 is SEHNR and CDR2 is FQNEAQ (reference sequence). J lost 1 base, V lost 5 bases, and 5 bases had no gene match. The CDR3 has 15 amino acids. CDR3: CASSRSGRRTDTQYF. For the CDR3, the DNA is TGTGCCAGCAGCCGCAGCGGGAGACGCACAGATACGCAGTATTTT.

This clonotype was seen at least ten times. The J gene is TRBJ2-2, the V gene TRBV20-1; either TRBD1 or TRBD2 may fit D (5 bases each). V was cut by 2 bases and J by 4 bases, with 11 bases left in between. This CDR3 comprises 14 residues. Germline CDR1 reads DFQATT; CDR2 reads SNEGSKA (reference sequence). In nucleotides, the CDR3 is TGCAGTGCTAGATACGGGGCTGGCACCGGGGAGCTGTTTTTT. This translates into CSARYGAGTGELFF.

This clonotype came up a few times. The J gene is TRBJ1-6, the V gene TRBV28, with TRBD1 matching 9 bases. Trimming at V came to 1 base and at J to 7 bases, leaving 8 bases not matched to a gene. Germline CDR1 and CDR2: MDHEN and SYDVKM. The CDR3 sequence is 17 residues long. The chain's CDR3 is CASSLLGTGGENSPLHF. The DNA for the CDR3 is TGTGCCAGCAGTTTATTGGGTACAGGGGGCGAAAATTCACCCCTCCACTTT. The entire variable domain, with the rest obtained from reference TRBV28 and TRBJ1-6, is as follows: DVKVTQSSRYLVKRTGEKVFLECVQDMDHENMFWYRQDPGLGLRLIYFSYDVKMKEKGDIPEGYSVSREKKERFSLILESASTNQTSMYLCASSLLGTGGENSPLHFGNGTRLTVT.

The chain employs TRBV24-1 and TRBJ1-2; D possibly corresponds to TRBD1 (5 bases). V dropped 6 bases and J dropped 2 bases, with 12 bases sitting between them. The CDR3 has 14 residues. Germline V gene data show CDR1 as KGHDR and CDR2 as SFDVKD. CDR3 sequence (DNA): TGTGCCACCAGTCCCGGGACGGAGAACTATGGCTACACCTTC. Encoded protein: CATSPGTENYGYTF.

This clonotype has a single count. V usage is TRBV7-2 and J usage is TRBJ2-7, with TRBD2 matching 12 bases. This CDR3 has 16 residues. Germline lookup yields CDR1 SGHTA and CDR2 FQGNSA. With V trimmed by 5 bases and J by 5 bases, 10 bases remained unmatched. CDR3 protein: CASSPASLAGGDEQYF. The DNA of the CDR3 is TGTGCCAGCAGCCCCGCTTCACTAGCGGGAGGCGACGAGCAGTACTTC.

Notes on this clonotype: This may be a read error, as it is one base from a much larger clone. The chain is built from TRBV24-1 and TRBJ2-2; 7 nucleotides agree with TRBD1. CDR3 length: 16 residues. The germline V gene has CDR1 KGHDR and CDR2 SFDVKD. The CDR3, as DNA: TGTGCCACCAGTGACCGGGGACAGCCGAACACCGGGGAGCTGCTTTTT. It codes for CATSDRGQPNTGELLF.